The clone carrying this T cell receptor (beta chain) appeared many times. The data were obtained in a study of T cells in Graves' hyperthyroidism and ophthalmopathy. The PBMCs were taken from approximately 9 ml of fresh peripheral blood. Amplified regions were TCR beta CDR3 sequences from RNA transcripts. RT-PCR in the first round (using the HTBI primer set) targeted the TCR CDR3. TCRdb re-called the multiplex PCR reads through MiXCR, storing one row per CDR3 protein. Of 550,000 to 700,000 distinct CDR3 sequences in the sample, roughly 14% were seen once. The CDR3 loop spans 14 amino acids. V was pared by 9 bases and J by 6 bases, with 10 bases of the junction left unmatched. CDR1 MDHEN and CDR2 SYDVKM come from the germline V gene.

The TCR comes from a woman aged 40-49 years with Graves' ophthalmopathy. Sequencing input: blood. The chain employs TRBV28 and TRBJ2-7; TRBD1 matches 11 bases. The CDR3 protein is CASGLGQGAGEQYF. DNA of the CDR3: TGTGCCAGTGGACTCGGACAGGGGGCCGGCGAGCAGTACTTC.